This TCR beta chain was captured in a study of blood T cells in healthy people across ages. Study findings and constraints: The diversity estimates, figures obtained from one million T cells, were considered underestimates. The long-lived group displayed more naive CD4+ cells, plus higher diversity, than the aged donors did.

A sample-barcoded 5' primer and a J-beta primer mix were used in a second PCR of roughly 6 to 11 cycles. Tags on each cDNA molecule came from a template-switch adaptor with 12 random nucleotides. All samples yielded 2.5 million or more CDR3-containing paired-end reads. One entry per CDR3 protein, called by TCRdb with MiXCR from the 5' RACE reads. In the table there are 710,000 or so distinct CDR3 sequences, about 30% of which are singletons. As concerns this clonotype: Its specificity is unknown.

The source material was blood. This receptor was identified in an elderly woman in good health.

The CDR3 nucleotides are TGCAGTGCTGATCCGGGAGCCTACAATGAGCAGTTCTTC. Translation: CSADPGAYNEQFF. V usage is TRBV20-1 and J usage is TRBJ2-1, with a weak D call TRBD2 (6 bases). V was cut by 5 bases and J by 2 bases, with 10 bases left in between. Germline V gene data show CDR1 as DFQATT and CDR2 as SNEGSKA (reference sequence). CDR3 length: 13 residues.